These T cell receptor beta chains were read from a single sample in a study of blood T cell repertoires in COVID-19. Method: immunoSEQ multiplex PCR; TCRdb's copy keeps in-frame clones and lacks some. The table lists 200,000 to 250,000 clones, about 90% of them singletons. Material: peripheral blood. The receptor set was obtained from a young woman who had recovered from COVID-19. Each CDR3 is given with its conserved first and last residue. Fields, in order: D gene, clone size, J gene, V gene, CDR3 protein, CDR3 DNA. A D gene is named only where the DNA matches it firmly. Expanded clones are given a class, and other clones once, few, many or no size at all.

d_gene: -; abundance: -; j_gene: TRBJ2-2; v_gene: TRBV9; CDR3aa: CASGTPRGGDTGELFF; CDR3nt: TGTGCCAGCGGAACCCCACGGGGTGGAGACACCGGGGAGCTGTTTTTT
d_gene: -; abundance: -; j_gene: TRBJ1-1; v_gene: TRBV7-2; CDR3aa: CASSARADTEAFF; CDR3nt: TGTGCCAGCAGCGCCAGGGCAGACACTGAAGCTTTCTTT
d_gene: -; abundance: -; j_gene: TRBJ1-5; v_gene: TRBV19; CDR3aa: CASSTPRGTPHNQPQHF; CDR3nt: TGTGCCAGTAGCACCCCCCGTGGGACTCCCCACAATCAGCCCCAGCATTTT
d_gene: TRBD1; abundance: -; j_gene: TRBJ1-1; v_gene: TRBV27; CDR3aa: CASSPITNSGTAEAFF; CDR3nt: TGTGCCAGCAGTCCAATCACAAACTCCGGGACAGCTGAAGCTTTCTTT
d_gene: -; abundance: -; j_gene: TRBJ1-1; v_gene: TRBV6-2/TRBV6-3; CDR3aa: CASRPTGSTEAFF; CDR3nt: TGTGCCAGCAGGCCTACAGGATCCACTGAAGCTTTCTTT
d_gene: TRBD1; abundance: -; j_gene: TRBJ2-6; v_gene: TRBV27; CDR3aa: CASSPQDRYLPSGANVLTF; CDR3nt: TGTGCCAGCAGTCCACAGGACAGGTACCTTCCCTCTGGGGCCAACGTCCTGACTTTC
d_gene: -; abundance: -; j_gene: TRBJ1-2; v_gene: TRBV30; CDR3aa: CAWSKDTGDGYTF; CDR3nt: TGTGCCTGGAGTAAGGACACCGGAGATGGCTACACCTTC
d_gene: TRBD2; abundance: -; j_gene: TRBJ2-1; v_gene: TRBV7-2; CDR3aa: CASRPWLAEGYNEQFF; CDR3nt: TGTGCCAGCAGACCCTGGCTAGCGGAGGGATACAATGAGCAGTTCTTC
d_gene: TRBD2; abundance: -; j_gene: TRBJ2-1; v_gene: TRBV18; CDR3aa: CASSGGLAGEQFF; CDR3nt: TGTGCCAGCTCCGGGGGGTTAGCGGGTGAGCAGTTCTTC
d_gene: TRBD2; abundance: -; j_gene: TRBJ2-3; v_gene: TRBV7-9; CDR3aa: CASSLFAGVTDTQYF; CDR3nt: TGTGCCAGCAGCTTATTTGCGGGAGTTACAGATACGCAGTATTTT
d_gene: -; abundance: -; j_gene: TRBJ2-1; v_gene: TRBV7-2; CDR3aa: CASSLDWGKNEQFF; CDR3nt: TGTGCCAGCAGCCTGGACTGGGGTAAGAATGAGCAGTTCTTC
d_gene: TRBD2; abundance: once; j_gene: TRBJ2-2; v_gene: TRBV3-1/TRBV3-2; CDR3aa: CASSQVIPGLAGEKNTGELFF; CDR3nt: TGTGCCAGCAGCCAAGTGATCCCGGGACTAGCGGGAGAGAAGAACACCGGGGAGCTGTTTTTT
d_gene: TRBD1; abundance: -; j_gene: TRBJ2-1; v_gene: TRBV11-2; CDR3aa: CASSIGTGRGNYNEQFF; CDR3nt: TGTGCCAGCAGCATCGGGACAGGGAGGGGGAACTACAATGAGCAGTTCTTC
d_gene: -; abundance: few; j_gene: TRBJ1-4; v_gene: TRBV12-3/TRBV12-4; CDR3aa: CASSGQGNEKLFF; CDR3nt: TGTGCCAGCAGTGGTCAGGGAAATGAAAAACTGTTTTTT